This T cell receptor beta chain was recovered during a study of T cell repertoires in cytomegalovirus infection. Study at large: CMV infection plus the matching HLA type was flagged by public TCR beta signatures.

The CDR3 sequence is 13 residues long. The V gene's germline CDR1 is SGHTA and CDR2 FQGNSA. The sample holds a few counts of this clonotype. The junction differs from germline at one of its ends, possibly a read error. TCRdb recomputed calls from the reads with MiXCR, one row per CDR3 protein. The sample records a few hundred thousand distinct CDR3 sequences, over 7.5% being singletons. The chain has TRBV7-2 and TRBJ2-5; unclear D gene. The receptor was isolated from a human donor in good health (CMV status not recorded). Some clones in this sample may be carry-over from other donors' samples. The specimen sequenced was PBMCs. CDR3 amino acids: CAGSLARVETQYF. The CDR3 DNA reads TGTGCCGGCAGCTTAGCTAGGGTGGAGACCCAGTACTTC. Filled out from reference TRBV7-2 and TRBJ2-5, the complete variable domain reads GAGVSQSPSNKVTEKGKDVELRCDPISGHTALYWYRQSLGQGLEFLIYFQGNSAPDKSGLPSDRFSAERTGGSVSTLTIQRTQQEDSAVYLCAGSLARVETQYFGPGTRLLVL.